What follows describes a single T cell receptor (beta chain). Original processing methods: Scientists estimated how many nucleated cells there were by amplifying reference gene primers. Method: immunoSEQ multiplex PCR; TCRdb's copy keeps in-frame clones and lacks some. V and J calls and clone size come straight from that table; D and trimming were deduced from the DNA. The sample records under 250,000 clones, around 91% being singletons. The data were obtained in a study of blood T cell repertoires in COVID-19. This CDR3 spans 13 amino acids. In germline, CDR1 is SGHDN, CDR2 FVKESK. V lost 1 base to trimming and J lost 8 bases, with 11 bases between them.

The sequence came from a woman aged 40 to 50 with acute or convalescent COVID-19. This chain joins TRBV14 and TRBJ1-2; D remains ambiguous. Sequenced: peripheral blood. This chain's CDR3 is CASSQVSGFGYTF. CDR3 nucleotides: TGTGCCAGCAGCCAAGTATCGGGGTTCGGCTACACCTTC.